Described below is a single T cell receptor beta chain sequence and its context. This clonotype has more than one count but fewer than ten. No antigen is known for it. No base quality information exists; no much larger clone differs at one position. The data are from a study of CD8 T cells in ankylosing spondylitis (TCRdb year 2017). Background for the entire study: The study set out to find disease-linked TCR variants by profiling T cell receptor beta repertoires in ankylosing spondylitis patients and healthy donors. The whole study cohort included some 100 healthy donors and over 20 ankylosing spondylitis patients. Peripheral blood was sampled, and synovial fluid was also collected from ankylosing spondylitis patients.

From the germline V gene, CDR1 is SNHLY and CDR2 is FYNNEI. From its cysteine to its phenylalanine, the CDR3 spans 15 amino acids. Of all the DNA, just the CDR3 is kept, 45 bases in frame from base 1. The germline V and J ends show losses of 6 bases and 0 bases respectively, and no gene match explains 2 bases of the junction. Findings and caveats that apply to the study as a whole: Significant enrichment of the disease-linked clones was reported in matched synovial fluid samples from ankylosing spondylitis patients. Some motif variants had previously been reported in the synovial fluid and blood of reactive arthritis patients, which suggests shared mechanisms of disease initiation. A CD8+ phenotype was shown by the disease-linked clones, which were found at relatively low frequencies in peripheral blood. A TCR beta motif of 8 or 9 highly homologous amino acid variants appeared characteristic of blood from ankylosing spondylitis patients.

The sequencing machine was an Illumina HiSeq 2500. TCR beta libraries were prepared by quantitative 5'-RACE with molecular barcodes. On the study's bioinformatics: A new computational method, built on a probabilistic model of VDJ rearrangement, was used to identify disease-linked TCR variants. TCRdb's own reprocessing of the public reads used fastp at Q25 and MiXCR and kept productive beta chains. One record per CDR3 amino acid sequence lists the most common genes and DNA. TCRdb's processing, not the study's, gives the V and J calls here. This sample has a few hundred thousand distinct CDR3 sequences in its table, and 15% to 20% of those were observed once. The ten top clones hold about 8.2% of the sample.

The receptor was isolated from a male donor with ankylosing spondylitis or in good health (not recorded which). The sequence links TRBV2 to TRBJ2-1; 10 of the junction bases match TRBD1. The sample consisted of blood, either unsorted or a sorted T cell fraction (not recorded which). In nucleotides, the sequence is TGTGCCAGCAGGGGGGACAGGGGCTCCTACAATGAGCAGTTCTTC. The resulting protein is CASRGDRGSYNEQFF.